The 26 T cell receptor beta chains below were found in one sample sequenced in a study of cytomegalovirus exposure and HLA in healthy donors. TCRdb keeps only in-frame clones here, not all; method: immunoSEQ multiplex PCR. The table has some 250,000 clones, approximately 84% seen once. Sequencing was carried out using PBMCs. These receptors were taken from a woman younger than 45 in good health and CMV-seropositive.

The CDR3 region is CASSLVTGVGYEQYF. The CDR3 DNA sequence: TGTGCCAGCAGCTTAGTTACGGGAGTGGGCTACGAGCAGTACTTC. The J gene is TRBJ2-7, the V gene TRBV11-3; the D gene is possibly TRBD2 (6 bases). This CDR3 spans 15 amino acids. V lost 1 base, J lost 3 bases, and 13 bases lay in between. Germline V CDR1 and CDR2: SGHNT, YENEEA. Full variable domain (rest looked up from reference TRBV11-3 and TRBJ2-7): EAGVVQSPRYKIIEKKQPVAFWCNPISGHNTLYWYLQNLGQGPELLIRYENEEAVDDSQLPKDRFSAERLKGVDSTLKIQPAELGDSAVYLCASSLVTGVGYEQYFGPGTRLTVT.

Only one count was recorded for this clone. J is TRBJ2-1 and V is TRBV30, with 11 bases that match TRBD2. The CDR3 covers 15 residues. The J segment lost 5 bases and the V segment lost 0 bases, leaving 3 bases of the junction unmatched. The germline V gene has CDR1 GTSNPN and CDR2 SVGIG (reference sequence). CDR3 sequence reads: CAWSVLLAGDNEQFF. For the CDR3, the DNA is TGTGCCTGGAGTGTACTACTAGCGGGAGACAATGAGCAGTTCTTC.

DNA for the CDR3: TGCAGTGGAGCTAGCGGGAACGAGCAGTACTTC. Residues: CSGASGNEQYF. The rearrangement uses TRBV20-1 and TRBJ2-7, with TRBD2 matching 9 bases. The junction had 3 bases not matched to a gene; V was cut back by 7 bases and J by 5 bases. The CDR3 covers 11 residues. CDR1 and CDR2 (germline): DFQATT, SNEGSKA (reference sequence).

The chain joins TRBV7-9 to TRBJ2-1; TRBD2 aligns across 11 bases. The CDR3 loop spans 15 amino acids. The germline CDR1 and CDR2 sequences are SEHNR and FQNEAQ (reference sequence). The junction had 8 bases not matched to a gene; V was cut back by 5 bases and J by 8 bases. This chain's CDR3 is CASSLLAGAVDEQFF. The CDR3 DNA sequence: TGTGCCAGCAGCCTACTAGCGGGAGCAGTGGATGAGCAGTTCTTC.

The chain couples TRBV5-8 to TRBJ2-1; D not resolved. CDR3 length: 16 residues. V was cut by 3 bases and J by 3 bases, with 16 bases left in between. Germline V CDR1 and CDR2: SGHTS, YDEGEE. CDR3 loop: CASSSPDTKFYNEQFF. CDR3 DNA sequence: TGTGCCAGCAGCTCTCCGGATACTAAATTCTACAATGAGCAGTTCTTC. The full variable domain, in which reference TRBV5-8 and TRBJ2-1 provide the parts outside the CDR3, is EAGVTQSPTHLIKTRGQQATLRCSPISGHTSVYWYQQALGLGLQFLLWYDEGEERNRGNFPPRFSGRQFPNYSSELNVNALELEDSALYLCASSSPDTKFYNEQFFGPGTRLTVL.

V is TRBV19 and J is TRBJ1-5, with D tentatively TRBD1 (6 bases). Germline CDR1 and CDR2: LNHDA and SQIVND (reference sequence). The CDR3 has 15 residues. Deletions cut 5 bases from V and 0 bases from J, with 11 bases between. The CDR3 spells CASSGLRGSNQPQHF. CDR3 nucleotides: TGTGCCAGTAGTGGCCTCAGGGGTAGCAATCAGCCCCAGCATTTT.

This chain links TRBV27 with TRBJ1-2; D not certain. Germline V CDR1 and CDR2: MNHEY, SMNVEV (reference sequence). V lost 7 bases to trimming and J lost 8 bases, with 14 bases between them. This CDR3 has 12 amino acids. CDR3: CASKENSKGYTF. CDR3 coding DNA: TGTGCCAGCAAGGAGAACTCGAAGGGCTACACCTTC.

V gene TRBV10-2 combines with J gene TRBJ1-2; maybe TRBD1 (6 bases). Trimming pared 3 bases from V and 3 bases from J, leaving 11 bases between. CDR3 length equals 14 residues. Looked up from germline, CDR1 is WSHSY and CDR2 is SAAADI. The CDR3, as DNA: TGCGCCAGCAGTGAAAGGGCAGGGGACTATGGCTACACCTTC. Translating gives CASSERAGDYGYTF.

The V and J genes are TRBV7-9 and TRBJ2-3; 16 nucleotides line up with TRBD2. CDR1 and CDR2 (germline): SEHNR, FQNEAQ (reference sequence). V was clipped by 3 bases and J by 4 bases; unmatched bases: 4. The CDR3 consists of 17 residues. The CDR3 DNA sequence: TGTGCCAGCAGCTTGGGGACTAGCGGGAGGGGGGCAGATACGCAGTATTTT. Translating gives CASSLGTSGRGADTQYF.

The CDR3 nucleotides are TGTGCCTGGAGTGGAGGGGGGGACTGGGGTCAGCCCCAGCATTTT. This codes for CAWSGGGDWGQPQHF. The chain combines TRBV30 with TRBJ1-5; TRBD1 is a possible D gene (6 bases). The germline V and J ends were trimmed by 1 base and 6 bases, with 16 bases remaining between them. Germline V gene lookup returns CDR1 GTSNPN and CDR2 SVGIG (reference sequence). The CDR3 contains 15 residues. Full variable domain (remainder filled in from reference TRBV30 and TRBJ1-5): SQTIHQWPATLVQPVGSPLSLECTVEGTSNPNLYWYRQAAGRGLQLLFYSVGIGQISSEVPQNLSASRPQDRQFILSSKKLLLSDSGFYLCAWSGGGDWGQPQHFGDGTRLSIL.

The rearrangement uses TRBV28 and TRBJ2-7, with 7 bases identical to TRBD2. This CDR3 comprises 19 residues. Looked up from germline, CDR1 is MDHEN and CDR2 is SYDVKM. J gave up 0 bases and V 3 bases, and 17 bases lay outside the gene matches. CDR3 in amino acids: CASSLGRASGRQSSYEQYF. DNA of the CDR3: TGTGCCAGCAGTTTGGGTAGGGCTAGCGGTCGGCAAAGCTCCTACGAGCAGTACTTC.

V and J are TRBV1 and TRBJ2-5; the D segment call TRBD2 is taken from the table without a DNA check. TRBV1 is a pseudogene segment. CDR3 length equals 16 residues. The CDR3 DNA sequence: TGCACCAGCAGCCAAGCGCGGGTTAGGGCGGGGGAGACCCAGTACTTC. It specifies CTSSQARVRAGETQYF.

This chain joins TRBV11-2 and TRBJ2-1; 12 nucleotides agree with TRBD2. V gave up 2 bases and J gave up 4 bases; unmatched junction bases: 3. This CDR3 has 16 amino acids. Looked up from germline, CDR1 is SGHAT and CDR2 is FQNNGV. The CDR3 DNA reads TGTGCCAGCAGCTTAAGACTAGCGGGGGTATACAATGAGCAGTTCTTC. The encoded protein is CASSLRLAGVYNEQFF.

The chain joins TRBV6-9 to TRBJ2-3, with TRBD2 as a possible D gene (5 bases). The CDR3 has 15 residues. CDR1 is MNHGY and CDR2 is SVAAGI in the germline V gene. V was trimmed by 8 bases and J by 2 bases, leaving 17 bases between them. CDR3 bases: TGTGCCAGCCCTTGCCCTATTAGCGTCACAGATACGCAGTATTTT. Protein product: CASPCPISVTDTQYF.

The V gene is TRBV7-9, the J gene TRBJ1-3, with D perhaps TRBD1 (6 bases). Germline lookup yields CDR1 SEHNR and CDR2 FQNEAQ (reference sequence). V was clipped by 5 bases and J by 6 bases, with 17 bases between them. The CDR3 covers 15 residues. CDR3 nucleotides: TGTGCCAGCAGCCGGCAGGGGTATAATGAAAACACCATATATTTT. The encoded protein is CASSRQGYNENTIYF.

The chain employs TRBV5-1 and TRBJ2-7, with D maybe TRBD2 (5 bases). Germline assignment: CDR1 SGHRS and CDR2 YFSETQ. The V end was cut by 0 bases, the J end by 5 bases, with 12 bases between. The CDR3 totals 14 residues. The CDR3 DNA is TGCGCCAGCAGCTTGGCCAGTTACGGGAACGAGCAGTACTTC. Translation gives CASSLASYGNEQYF. Drawing the rest from reference TRBV5-1 and TRBJ2-7, the complete variable domain is KAGVTQTPRYLIKTRGQQVTLSCSPISGHRSVSWYQQTPGQGLQFLFEYFSETQRNKGNFPGRFSGRQFSNSRSEMNVSTLELGDSALYLCASSLASYGNEQYFGPGTRLTVT.

The rearrangement joins TRBV28 to TRBJ1-5; D is possibly TRBD1 (6 bases). V was clipped by 4 bases and J by 6 bases, with 10 bases between them. The CDR3 totals 13 residues. Looked up from germline, CDR1 is MDHEN and CDR2 is SYDVKM. For the CDR3, the DNA is TGTGCCAGCAGTTATGGGGGCACTCAGCCCCAGCATTTT. Amino acids: CASSYGGTQPQHF. Combining the CDR3 with reference TRBV28 and TRBJ1-5 gives the whole variable domain DVKVTQSSRYLVKRTGEKVFLECVQDMDHENMFWYRQDPGLGLRLIYFSYDVKMKEKGDIPEGYSVSREKKERFSLILESASTNQTSMYLCASSYGGTQPQHFGDGTRLSIL.

This chain uses TRBV5-4 with TRBJ2-3; TRBD2 aligns across 12 bases. The ends lost 2 bases at V and 7 bases at J; junction bases unmatched: 5. Germline CDR1 SGHNT, CDR2 YYREEE (reference sequence). The CDR3 covers 15 residues. In DNA form, the CDR3 reads TGTGCCAGCAGCTTCCTAGCGGGAGGGCCGAATACGCAGTATTTT. It specifies CASSFLAGGPNTQYF.

The chain has TRBV10-1 and TRBJ1-5; 12 nucleotides match TRBD1. The CDR3 loop spans 14 amino acids. Germline V CDR1 and CDR2: WNHNN, SYGVQD (reference sequence). With V trimmed by 10 bases and J by 5 bases, 6 bases remained unmatched. CDR3 sequence: CATGDRGLDQPQHF. In DNA, the CDR3 is TGCGCCACCGGGGACAGGGGGCTCGATCAGCCCCAGCATTTT.

This clone was recorded many times. The V call is TRBV4-2, the J call TRBJ1-1; 11 bases match TRBD1. Germline lookup yields CDR1 LGHNA and CDR2 YNFKEQ. J gave up 4 bases and V 0 bases, and 4 bases lay outside the gene matches. The CDR3 is 16 residues long. CDR3 region: CASSQEVGTGGTEAFF. CDR3 nucleotides: TGTGCCAGCAGCCAAGAAGTAGGGACAGGGGGCACTGAAGCTTTCTTT.

Comment on this clone: Other DNA sequences in this specimen translate into the identical CDR3. This sequence joins TRBV27 and TRBJ2-1; 8 bases map to TRBD1. The CDR3 has 14 residues. Germline lookup yields CDR1 MNHEY and CDR2 SMNVEV (reference sequence). The junction had 3 bases not matched to a gene; V was cut back by 4 bases and J by 4 bases. The CDR3 coding sequence is TGTGCCAGCAGTTCAGGGGGCTCTTACAATGAGCAGTTCTTC. Translating it yields CASSSGGSYNEQFF.

This sequence joins TRBV5-1 and TRBJ1-2, with TRBD1 as a possible D gene (6 bases). The germline CDR1 and CDR2 sequences are SGHRS and YFSETQ. V shed 3 bases and J shed 3 bases, with 15 bases lying between them. The CDR3 is 15 amino acids. The CDR3 loop is CASSSRTDSHYGYTF. CDR3 DNA: TGCGCCAGCAGCTCCAGGACGGACAGTCACTATGGCTACACCTTC.

This chain links TRBV5-1 with TRBJ1-2; 7 nucleotides agree with TRBD1. The V gene's germline CDR1 is SGHRS and CDR2 YFSETQ. The length of the CDR3 is 18 residues. J lost 3 bases, V lost 0 bases, and 14 bases had no gene match. The CDR3 here is CASSLAGYREGQDYGYTF. As DNA, the CDR3 is TGCGCCAGCAGCTTGGCCGGGTATCGGGAAGGACAGGACTATGGCTACACCTTC.

In its sample, this clone was seen once. The rearrangement links TRBV28 to TRBJ2-7; 10 bases are shared with TRBD1. The germline V gene encodes CDR1 MDHEN and CDR2 SYDVKM. Trimming took 10 bases from V and 1 from J; bases not matched to a gene: 10. The CDR3 spans 15 residues. The CDR3 loop reads CAIRGPGQGSYEQYF. CDR3 DNA: TGTGCCATCCGCGGCCCGGGACAGGGGTCCTACGAGCAGTACTTC.

The gene calls are TRBV28 and TRBJ1-2, with 8 bases that match TRBD1. This CDR3 has 14 residues. The germline V gene encodes CDR1 MDHEN and CDR2 SYDVKM. Unmatched junction bases numbered 2, after V lost 1 base and J lost 4 bases. CDR3: CASSLSTGGYGYTF. CDR3 nucleotides: TGTGCCAGCAGTTTATCTACAGGGGGCTATGGCTACACCTTC.

This chain uses TRBV12-5 with TRBJ1-5; 7 positions match TRBD1. The germline V gene encodes CDR1 LGHNT and CDR2 FRNRAP. The J segment lost 5 bases and the V segment lost 0 bases, leaving 13 bases of the junction unmatched. The CDR3 sequence is 18 residues long. The CDR3 sequence is CASGLVLNPRDRYQPQHF. The CDR3 DNA is TGTGCTAGTGGTTTGGTACTCAATCCCCGGGACAGATATCAGCCCCAGCATTTT.